The following is a T cell receptor (beta chain) sequence with its context. This sample was included in a study of cytomegalovirus exposure and HLA in healthy donors. The study ran its PCR with 60 Vbeta and 13 Jbeta primers. Measured with immunoSEQ multiplex PCR; TCRdb has only the in-frame clones, and not every one. The table lists about 130,000 clones, about 72% of them singletons. CDR3 length equals 16 residues. Germline loops: CDR1 SGHDT, CDR2 YYEEEE. J was trimmed by 15 bases and V by 0 bases; bases with no gene match: 10. Sequenced: PBMCs. This sequence joins TRBV5-6 and TRBJ2-1, with TRBD2 identical over 15 bases. The sequence came from a female donor in good health and CMV-seronegative. The CDR3 loop reads CASSLGTGTSGGFGFF. In nucleotides, the CDR3 is TGTGCCAGCAGCTTGGGAACCGGGACTAGCGGGGGGTTTGGGTTCTTC. The variable domain in full, with the rest retrieved from reference TRBV5-6 and TRBJ2-1, is DAGVTQSPTHLIKTRGQQVTLRCSPKSGHDTVSWYQQALGQGPQFIFQYYEEEERQRGNFPDRFSGHQFPNYSSELNVNALLLGDSALYLCASSLGTGTSGGFGFFGPGTRLTVL.